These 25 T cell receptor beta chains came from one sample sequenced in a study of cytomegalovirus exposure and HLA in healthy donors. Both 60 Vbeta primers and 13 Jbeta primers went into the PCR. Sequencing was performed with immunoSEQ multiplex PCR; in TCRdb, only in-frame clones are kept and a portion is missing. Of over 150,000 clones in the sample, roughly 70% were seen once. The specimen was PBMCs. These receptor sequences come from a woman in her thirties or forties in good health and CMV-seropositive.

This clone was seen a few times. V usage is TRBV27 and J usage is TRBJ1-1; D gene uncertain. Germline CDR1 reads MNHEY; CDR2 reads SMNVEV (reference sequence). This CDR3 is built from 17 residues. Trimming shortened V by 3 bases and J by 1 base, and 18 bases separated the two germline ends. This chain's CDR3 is CASSFLPRRTANTEAFF. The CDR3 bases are TGTGCCAGCAGTTTTCTTCCCCGCCGTACAGCGAACACTGAAGCTTTCTTT.

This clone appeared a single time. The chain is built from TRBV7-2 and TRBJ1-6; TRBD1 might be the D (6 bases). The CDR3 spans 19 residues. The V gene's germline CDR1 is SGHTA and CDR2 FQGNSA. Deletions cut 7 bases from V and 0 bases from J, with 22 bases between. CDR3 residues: CASTPGSGVGRSYNSPLHF. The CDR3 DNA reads TGTGCCAGCACCCCCGGCTCAGGGGTTGGTCGCTCCTATAATTCACCCCTCCACTTT.

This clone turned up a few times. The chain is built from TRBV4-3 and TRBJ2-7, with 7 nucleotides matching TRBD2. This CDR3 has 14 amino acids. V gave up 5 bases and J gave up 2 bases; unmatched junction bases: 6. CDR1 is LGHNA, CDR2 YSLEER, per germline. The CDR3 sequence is CASSDGRFPYEQYF. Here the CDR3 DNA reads TGCGCCAGCAGCGACGGGAGGTTCCCCTACGAGCAGTACTTC.

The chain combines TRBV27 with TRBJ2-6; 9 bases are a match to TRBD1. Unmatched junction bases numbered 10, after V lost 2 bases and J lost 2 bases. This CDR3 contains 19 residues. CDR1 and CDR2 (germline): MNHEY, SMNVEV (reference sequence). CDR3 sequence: CASSLAFFRDRAGANVLTF. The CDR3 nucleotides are TGTGCCAGCAGTTTAGCCTTTTTTCGGGACAGGGCTGGGGCCAACGTCCTGACTTTC. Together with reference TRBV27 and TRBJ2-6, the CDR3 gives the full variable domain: EAQVTQNPRYLITVTGKKLTVTCSQNMNHEYMSWYRQDPGLGLRQIYYSMNVEVTDKGDVPEGYKVSRKEKRNFPLILESPSPNQTSLYFCASSLAFFRDRAGANVLTFGAGSRLTVL.

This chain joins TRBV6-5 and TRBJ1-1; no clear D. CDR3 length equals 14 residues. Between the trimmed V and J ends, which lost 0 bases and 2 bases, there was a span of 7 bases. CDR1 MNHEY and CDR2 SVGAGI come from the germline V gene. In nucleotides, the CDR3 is TGTGCCAGCAGTTACTCGAGACTTAACACTGAAGCTTTCTTT. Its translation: CASSYSRLNTEAFF.

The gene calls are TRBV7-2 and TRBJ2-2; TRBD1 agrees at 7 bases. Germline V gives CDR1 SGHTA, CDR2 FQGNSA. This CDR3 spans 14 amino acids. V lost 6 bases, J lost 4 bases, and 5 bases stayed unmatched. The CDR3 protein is CASSPTGITGELFF. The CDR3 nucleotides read TGTGCCAGCAGTCCGACAGGGATCACCGGGGAGCTGTTTTTT.

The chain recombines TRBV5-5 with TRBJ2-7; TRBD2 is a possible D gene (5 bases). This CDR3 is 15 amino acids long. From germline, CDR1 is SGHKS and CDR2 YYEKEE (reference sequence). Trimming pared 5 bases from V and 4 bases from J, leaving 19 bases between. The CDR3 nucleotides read TGTGCCAGCAGGCCGGTCCCTAGCTTCTCATACGAGCAGTACTTC. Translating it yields CASRPVPSFSYEQYF. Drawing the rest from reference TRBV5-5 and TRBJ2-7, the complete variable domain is DAGVTQSPTHLIKTRGQQVTLRCSPISGHKSVSWYQQVLGQGPQFIFQYYEKEERGRGNFPDRFSARQFPNYSSELNVNALLLGDSALYLCASRPVPSFSYEQYFGPGTRLTVT.

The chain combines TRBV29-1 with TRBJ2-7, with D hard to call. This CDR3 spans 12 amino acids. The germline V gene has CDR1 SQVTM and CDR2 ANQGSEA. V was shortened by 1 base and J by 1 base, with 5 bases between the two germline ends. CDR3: CSVEVVSYEQYF. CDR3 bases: TGCAGCGTTGAAGTCGTGTCCTACGAGCAGTACTTC.

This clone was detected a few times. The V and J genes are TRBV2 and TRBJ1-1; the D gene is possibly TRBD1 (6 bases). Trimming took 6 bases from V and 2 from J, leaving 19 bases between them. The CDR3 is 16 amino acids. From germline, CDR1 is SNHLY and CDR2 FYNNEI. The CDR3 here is CASRVGQRRPNTEAFF. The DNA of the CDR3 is TGTGCCAGCAGAGTTGGACAGAGGAGGCCAAACACTGAAGCTTTCTTT. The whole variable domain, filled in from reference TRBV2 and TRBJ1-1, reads EPEVTQTPSHQVTQMGQEVILRCVPISNHLYFYWYRQILGQKVEFLVSFYNNEISEKSEIFDDQFSVERPDGSNFTLKIRSTKLEDSAMYFCASRVGQRRPNTEAFFGQGTRLTVV.

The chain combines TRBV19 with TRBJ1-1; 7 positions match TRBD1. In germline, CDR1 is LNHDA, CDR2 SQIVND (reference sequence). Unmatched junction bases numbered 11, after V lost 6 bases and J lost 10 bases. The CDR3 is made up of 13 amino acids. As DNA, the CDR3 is TGTGCCAGTAGCGACAGGGCGCATTGGGTAGCTTTCTTT. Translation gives CASSDRAHWVAFF.

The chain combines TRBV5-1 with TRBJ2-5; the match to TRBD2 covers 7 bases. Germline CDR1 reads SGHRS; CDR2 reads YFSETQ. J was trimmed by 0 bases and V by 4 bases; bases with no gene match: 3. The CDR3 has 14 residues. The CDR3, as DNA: TGCGCCAGCAGCCCCCGGGGGGACCAAGAGACCCAGTACTTC. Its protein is CASSPRGDQETQYF.

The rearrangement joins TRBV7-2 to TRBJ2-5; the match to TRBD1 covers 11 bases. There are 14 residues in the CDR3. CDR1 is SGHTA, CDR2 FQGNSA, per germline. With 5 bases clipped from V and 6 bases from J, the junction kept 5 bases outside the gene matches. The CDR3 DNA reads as TGTGCCAGCAGCATTGGACAGGGGGCAAAGACCCAGTACTTC. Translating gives CASSIGQGAKTQYF.

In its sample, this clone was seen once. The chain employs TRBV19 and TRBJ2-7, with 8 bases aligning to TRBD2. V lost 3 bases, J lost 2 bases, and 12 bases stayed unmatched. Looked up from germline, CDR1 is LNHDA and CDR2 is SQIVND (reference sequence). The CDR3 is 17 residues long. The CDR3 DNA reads TGTGCCAGTAGTATGGGACACGGGAGGGCATCCCCCTACGAGCAGTACTTC. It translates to CASSMGHGRASPYEQYF.

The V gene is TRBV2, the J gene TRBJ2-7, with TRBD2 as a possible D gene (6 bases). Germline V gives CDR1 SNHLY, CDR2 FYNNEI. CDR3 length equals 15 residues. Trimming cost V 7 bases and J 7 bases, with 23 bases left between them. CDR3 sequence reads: CASKTIAVETGEQYF. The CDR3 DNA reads TGTGCCAGCAAGACAATAGCGGTTGAGACGGGGGAGCAGTACTTC.

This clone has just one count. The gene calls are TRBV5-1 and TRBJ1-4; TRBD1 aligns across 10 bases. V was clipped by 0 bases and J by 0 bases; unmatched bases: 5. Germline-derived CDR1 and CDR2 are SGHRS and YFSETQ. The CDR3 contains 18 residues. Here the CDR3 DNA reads TGCGCCAGCAGCTTGGCGGGACAGGGGATTGCAACTAATGAAAAACTGTTTTTT. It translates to CASSLAGQGIATNEKLFF.

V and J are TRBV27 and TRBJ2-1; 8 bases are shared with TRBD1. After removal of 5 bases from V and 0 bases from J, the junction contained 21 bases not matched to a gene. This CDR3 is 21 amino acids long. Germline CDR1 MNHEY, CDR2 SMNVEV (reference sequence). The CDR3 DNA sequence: TGTGCCAGCAGTACCAAGGGACAGGACGGGCGGCGGGTGAGCTCCTACAATGAGCAGTTCTTC. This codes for CASSTKGQDGRRVSSYNEQFF.

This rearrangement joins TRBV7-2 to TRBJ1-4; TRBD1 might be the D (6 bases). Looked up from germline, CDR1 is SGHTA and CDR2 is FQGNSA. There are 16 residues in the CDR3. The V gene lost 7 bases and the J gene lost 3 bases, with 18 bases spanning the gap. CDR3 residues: CASTGRGGRANEKLFF. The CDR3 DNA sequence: TGTGCCAGCACCGGACGAGGGGGGAGGGCTAATGAAAAACTGTTTTTT.

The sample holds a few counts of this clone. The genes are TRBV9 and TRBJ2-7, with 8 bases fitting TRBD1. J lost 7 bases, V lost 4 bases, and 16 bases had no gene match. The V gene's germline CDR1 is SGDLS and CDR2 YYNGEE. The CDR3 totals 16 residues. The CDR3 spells CASSILSGGPLGEQYF. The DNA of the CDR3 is TGTGCCAGCAGCATCTTGTCAGGGGGCCCCCTCGGGGAGCAGTACTTC.

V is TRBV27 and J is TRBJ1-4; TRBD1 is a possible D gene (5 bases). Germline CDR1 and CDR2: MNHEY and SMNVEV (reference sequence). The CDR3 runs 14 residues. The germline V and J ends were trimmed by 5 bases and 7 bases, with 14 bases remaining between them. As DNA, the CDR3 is TGTGCCAGCAGTCGGGGGGGGGTGGGTGAAAAACTGTTTTTT. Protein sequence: CASSRGGVGEKLFF.

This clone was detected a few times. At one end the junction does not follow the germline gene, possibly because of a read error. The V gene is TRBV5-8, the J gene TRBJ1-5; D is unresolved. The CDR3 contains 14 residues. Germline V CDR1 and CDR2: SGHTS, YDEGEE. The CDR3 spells CASSFGRLNQPQNF. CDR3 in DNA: TGTGCCAGCAGCTTCGGCAGACTAAATCAGCCCCAGAATTTT.

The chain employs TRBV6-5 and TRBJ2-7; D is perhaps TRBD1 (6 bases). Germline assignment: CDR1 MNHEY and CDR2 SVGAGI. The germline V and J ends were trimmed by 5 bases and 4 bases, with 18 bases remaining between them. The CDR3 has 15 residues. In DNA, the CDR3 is TGTGCCAGCAGTCCAACCGCGGACAGAGCATACGAGCAGTACTTC. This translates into CASSPTADRAYEQYF.

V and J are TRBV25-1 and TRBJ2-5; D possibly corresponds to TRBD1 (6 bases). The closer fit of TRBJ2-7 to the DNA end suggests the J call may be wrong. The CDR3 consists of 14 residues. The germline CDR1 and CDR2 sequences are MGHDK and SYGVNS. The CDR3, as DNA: TGTGCCAGCACGTCCGGGACATTCTCCTACGAGCAGTACTTC. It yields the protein CASTSGTFSYEQYF.

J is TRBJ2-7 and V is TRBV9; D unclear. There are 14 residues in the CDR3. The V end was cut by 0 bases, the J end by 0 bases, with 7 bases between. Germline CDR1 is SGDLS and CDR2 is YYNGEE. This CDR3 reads CASSVGHHSYEQYF. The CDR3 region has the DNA TGTGCCAGCAGCGTAGGACACCACTCCTACGAGCAGTACTTC.

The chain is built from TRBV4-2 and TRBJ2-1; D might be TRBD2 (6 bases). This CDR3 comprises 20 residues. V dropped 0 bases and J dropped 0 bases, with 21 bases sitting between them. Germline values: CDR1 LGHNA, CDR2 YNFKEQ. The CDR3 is CASSQDFGNRAGSSYNEQFF. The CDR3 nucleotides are TGTGCCAGCAGCCAAGATTTCGGAAATAGAGCGGGCAGCTCCTACAATGAGCAGTTCTTC.

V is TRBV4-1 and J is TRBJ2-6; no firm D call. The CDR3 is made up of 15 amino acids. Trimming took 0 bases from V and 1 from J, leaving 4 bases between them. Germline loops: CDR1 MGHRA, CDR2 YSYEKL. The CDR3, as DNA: TGCGCCAGCAGCCAAGATCTGTCTGGGGCCAACGTCCTGACTTTC. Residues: CASSQDLSGANVLTF.